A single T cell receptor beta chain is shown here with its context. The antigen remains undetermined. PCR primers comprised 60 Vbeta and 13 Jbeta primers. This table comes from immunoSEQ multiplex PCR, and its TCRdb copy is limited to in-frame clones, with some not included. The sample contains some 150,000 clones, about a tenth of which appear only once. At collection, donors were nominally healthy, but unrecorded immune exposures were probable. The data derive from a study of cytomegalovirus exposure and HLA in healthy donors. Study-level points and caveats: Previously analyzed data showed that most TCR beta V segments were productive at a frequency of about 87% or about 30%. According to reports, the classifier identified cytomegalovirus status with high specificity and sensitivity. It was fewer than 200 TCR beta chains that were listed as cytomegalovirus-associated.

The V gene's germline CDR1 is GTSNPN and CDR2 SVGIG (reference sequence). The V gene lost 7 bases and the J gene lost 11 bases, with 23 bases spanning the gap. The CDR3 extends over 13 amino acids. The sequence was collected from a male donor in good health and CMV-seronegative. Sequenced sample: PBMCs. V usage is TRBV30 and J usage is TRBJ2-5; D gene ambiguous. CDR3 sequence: CAFGAFVLEEQYF. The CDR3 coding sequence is TGTGCCTTTGGAGCGTTCGTTTTGGAAGAGCAGTACTTC.